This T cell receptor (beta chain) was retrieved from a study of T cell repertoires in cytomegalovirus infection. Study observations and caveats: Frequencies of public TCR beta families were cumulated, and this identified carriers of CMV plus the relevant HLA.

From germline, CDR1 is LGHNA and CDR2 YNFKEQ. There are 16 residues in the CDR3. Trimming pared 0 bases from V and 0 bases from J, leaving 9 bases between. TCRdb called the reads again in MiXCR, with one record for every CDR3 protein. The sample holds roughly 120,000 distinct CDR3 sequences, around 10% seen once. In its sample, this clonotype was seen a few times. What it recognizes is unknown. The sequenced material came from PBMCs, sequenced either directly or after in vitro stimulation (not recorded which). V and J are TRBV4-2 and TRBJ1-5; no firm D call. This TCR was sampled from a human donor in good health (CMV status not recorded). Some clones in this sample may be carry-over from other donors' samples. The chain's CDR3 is CASSQEAANSNQPQHF. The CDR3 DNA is TGTGCCAGCAGCCAAGAAGCAGCTAATAGCAATCAGCCCCAGCATTTT.